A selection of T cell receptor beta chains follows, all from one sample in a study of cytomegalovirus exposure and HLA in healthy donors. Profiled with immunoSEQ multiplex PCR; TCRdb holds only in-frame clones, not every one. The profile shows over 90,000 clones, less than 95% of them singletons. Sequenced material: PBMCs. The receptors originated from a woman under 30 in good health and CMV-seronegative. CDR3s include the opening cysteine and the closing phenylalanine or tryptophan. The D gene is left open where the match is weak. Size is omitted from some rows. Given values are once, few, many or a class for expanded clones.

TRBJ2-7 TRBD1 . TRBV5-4 TGTGCCAGCTACCGCCAGGGACAGCCCTACGAGCAGTACTTC CASYRQGQPYEQYF
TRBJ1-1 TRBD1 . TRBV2 TGTGCCAGCAGCCCGGGACAGATGAACACTGAAGCTTTCTTT CASSPGQMNTEAFF
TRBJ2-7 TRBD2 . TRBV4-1 TGCGCCAGCAGCCAAGTAGTACGTCGCGGGAGCTCCGCGTACGAGCAGTACTTC CASSQVVRRGSSAYEQYF
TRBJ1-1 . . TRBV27 TGTGCCAGCTGGGAGCCGAACACTGAAGCTTTCTTT CASWEPNTEAFF
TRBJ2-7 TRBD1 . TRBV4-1 TGCGCCAGCAGCCACGCCGGGACAGAGGTCTCCTACGAGCAGTACTTC CASSHAGTEVSYEQYF
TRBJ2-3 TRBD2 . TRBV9 TGTGCCAGCAGCGCTAGCGGGCCTACTACGCAGTATTTT CASSASGPTTQYF
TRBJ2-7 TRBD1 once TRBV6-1 TGTGCCAGCAGGGACAGGGGCTACGAGCAGTACTTC CASRDRGYEQYF
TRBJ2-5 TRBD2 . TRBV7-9 TGTGCCAGCAGCTTAGTTAGGGCTAGCGGCCAAGAGACCCAGTACTTC CASSLVRASGQETQYF
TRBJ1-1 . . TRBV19 TGTGCCAGTAGTTCAAACATGAACACTGAAGCTTTCTTT CASSSNMNTEAFF
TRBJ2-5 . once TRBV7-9 TGTGCCAGCAGCGAGGGAGAGACCCAGTACTTC CASSEGETQYF
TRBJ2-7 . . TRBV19 TGTGCCAGTAGTATGACAGGATCCTACGAGCAGTACTTC CASSMTGSYEQYF
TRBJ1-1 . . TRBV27 TGTGCCAGCAGTTCCCCGTTTTACACTGAAGCTTTCTTT CASSSPFYTEAFF
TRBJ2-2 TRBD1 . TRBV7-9 TGTGCCAGCAGTCAAGGGCCTGACAGGGTACCCGGGGAGCTGTTTTTT CASSQGPDRVPGELFF
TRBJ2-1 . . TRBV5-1 TGCGCCAGCAGCTCGCTATCTTATGGGGAGACGGAGCAGTTCTTC CASSSLSYGETEQFF
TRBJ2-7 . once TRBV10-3 TGTGCCATCAGTCGGGTCGATCGAGCCCACGAGCAGTACTTC CAISRVDRAHEQYF
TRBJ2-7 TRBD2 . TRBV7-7 TGTGCTAGCAGCTCAAAGGAAGCGGGACTAGCGCGAATTACCTACGAGCAGTACTTC CASSSKEAGLARITYEQYF
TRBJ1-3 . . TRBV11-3 TGTGCCTGCGGGCGCGACTCTGGAAACACCATATATTTT CACGRDSGNTIYF
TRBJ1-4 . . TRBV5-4 TGTGCCAGCAGCTCTGGACAGCTGTCCCATGAAAAACTGTTTTTT CASSSGQLSHEKLFF
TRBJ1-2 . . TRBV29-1 TGCAGCGCTCAGGGGCTCTATGGCTACACCTTC CSAQGLYGYTF
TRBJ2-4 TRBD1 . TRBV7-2 TGTGCCAGCAGCTTACTCTCGAGGACAGGGAGTGACATTCAGTACTTC CASSLLSRTGSDIQYF
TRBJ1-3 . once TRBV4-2 TGTGCCAGCAGCCAATGGGGGGAGGGTGGAAACACCATATATTTT CASSQWGEGGNTIYF
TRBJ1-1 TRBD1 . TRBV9 TGTGCCAGCAGCCCGCGGACAGGGAACACTGAAGCTTTCTTT CASSPRTGNTEAFF
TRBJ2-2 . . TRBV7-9 TGTGCCAGCAGCTTAGCGGCCGGAGGGAACACCGGGGAGCTGTTTTTT CASSLAAGGNTGELFF
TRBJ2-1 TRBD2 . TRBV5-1 TGCGCCAGCAGCTTGGCCATTAGCGGGGACAATGAGCAGTTCTTC CASSLAISGDNEQFF
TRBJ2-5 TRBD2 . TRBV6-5 TGTGCCAGCATGGTACCGGGACTAGCGACGACCCAGTACTTC CASMVPGLATTQYF
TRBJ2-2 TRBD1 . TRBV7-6 TGTGCCAGCAGCCTAGGACAGGGAGGCAGCGGGGAGCTGTTTTTT CASSLGQGGSGELFF
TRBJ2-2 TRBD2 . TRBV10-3 TGTGCCATCAGCGATACCCTAGCGGCCGGGGAGCTGTTTTTT CAISDTLAAGELFF
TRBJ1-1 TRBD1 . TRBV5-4 TGTGCCCCAGGCGGGGACAGTAACACTGAAGCTTTCTTT CAPGGDSNTEAFF
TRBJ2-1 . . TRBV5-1 TGCGCCAGCAGCTTGGGGGACAACTACAATGAGCAGTTCTTC CASSLGDNYNEQFF
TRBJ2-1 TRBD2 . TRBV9 TGTGCCAGCAGCGCTGGGGGGGACAATGAGCAGTTCTTC CASSAGGDNEQFF
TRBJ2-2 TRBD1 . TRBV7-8 TGTGCCAGCAGCTTAGGAGGGACAGGCAGACGGATGTCCGGGGAGCTGTTTTTT CASSLGGTGRRMSGELFF
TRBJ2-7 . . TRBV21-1 TGTGCCAGCCGACTAGCGGGAGGTAGCTCCTACGAGCAGTACTTC CASRLAGGSSYEQYF
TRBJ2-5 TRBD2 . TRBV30 TGTGCCTGGAGTGTATGGACTAGCGGGTCCGAGACCCAGTACTTC CAWSVWTSGSETQYF
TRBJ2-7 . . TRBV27 TGTGCCAGCAGTTTAGATCCGGCCTACGAGCAGTACTTC CASSLDPAYEQYF
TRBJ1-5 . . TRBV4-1 TGCGCCAGCAGCCAAGATCGGAGGCAGCCCCAGCATTTT CASSQDRRQPQHF
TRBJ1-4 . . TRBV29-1 TGCAGCGGTTGGCAGTCTAATGAAAAACTGTTTTTT CSGWQSNEKLFF
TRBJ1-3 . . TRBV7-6 TGTGCCAGCAGCCAGAGAGGGGGAGACCCCTCTGGAAACACCATATATTTT CASSQRGGDPSGNTIYF
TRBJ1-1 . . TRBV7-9 TGTGCCAGCAGTGTCAATTCCCCAACTGAAGCTTTCTTT CASSVNSPTEAFF
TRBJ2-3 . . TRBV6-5 TGTGCCAGCAGTTCATCTACCGTTACAGATACGCAGTATTTT CASSSSTVTDTQYF
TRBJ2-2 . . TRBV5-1 TGCGCCAGCAGCTTGCGTACAGATTATAACACCGGGGAGCTGTTTTTT CASSLRTDYNTGELFF
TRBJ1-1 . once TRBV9 TGTGCCAGCAGCGTGGGGGACAAGAACACTGAAGCTTTCTTT CASSVGDKNTEAFF
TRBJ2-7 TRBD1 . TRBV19 TGTGCCAGTACCCCCTCACCCGGTACAGGGGTCGACGAGCAGTACTTC CASTPSPGTGVDEQYF